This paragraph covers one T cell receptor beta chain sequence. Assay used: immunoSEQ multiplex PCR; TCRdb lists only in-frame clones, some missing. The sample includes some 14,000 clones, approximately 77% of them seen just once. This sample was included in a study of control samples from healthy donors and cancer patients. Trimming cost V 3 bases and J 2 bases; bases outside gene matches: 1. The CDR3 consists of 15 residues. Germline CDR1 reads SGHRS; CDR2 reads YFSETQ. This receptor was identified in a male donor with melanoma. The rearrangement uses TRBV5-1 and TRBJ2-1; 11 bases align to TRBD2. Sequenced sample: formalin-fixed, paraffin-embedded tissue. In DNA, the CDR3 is TGCGCCAGCAGCTCGACTAGCGGGACCTACAATGAGCAGTTCTTC. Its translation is CASSSTSGTYNEQFF.